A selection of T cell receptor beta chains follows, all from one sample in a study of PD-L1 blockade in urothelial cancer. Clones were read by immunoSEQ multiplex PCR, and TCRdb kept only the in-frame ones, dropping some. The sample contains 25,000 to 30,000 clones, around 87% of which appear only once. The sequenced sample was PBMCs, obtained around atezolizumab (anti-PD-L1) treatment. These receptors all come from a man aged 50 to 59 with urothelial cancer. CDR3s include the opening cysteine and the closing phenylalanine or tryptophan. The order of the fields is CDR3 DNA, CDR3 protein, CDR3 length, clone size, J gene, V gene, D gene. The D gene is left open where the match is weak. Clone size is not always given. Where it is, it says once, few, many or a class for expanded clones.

cdr3_nt: TGTGCCAGCAGCTTATGGGGGGATGGGGGTAACTTATACAATGAGCAGTTCTTC
cdr3_aa: CASSLWGDGGNLYNEQFF
cdr3_length: 18
clone_size: NA
j_call: TRBJ2-1
v_call: TRBV7-2
d_call: NA

cdr3_nt: TGTGCCAGCTCACCACCGAGTAGTTCACAGGGACAAGGAGCTTTCTTT
cdr3_aa: CASSPPSSSQGQGAFF
cdr3_length: 16
clone_size: NA
j_call: TRBJ1-1
v_call: TRBV18
d_call: NA

cdr3_nt: TGTGCCAGCAGTGGCGCCCCTACAGATACGCAGTATTTT
cdr3_aa: CASSGAPTDTQYF
cdr3_length: 13
clone_size: NA
j_call: TRBJ2-3
v_call: TRBV6-1
d_call: NA

cdr3_nt: TGTGCCAGTAGCACCGGGACAGATCCTTCCGAGCAGTACTTC
cdr3_aa: CASSTGTDPSEQYF
cdr3_length: 14
clone_size: NA
j_call: TRBJ2-7
v_call: TRBV19
d_call: TRBD1

cdr3_nt: TGTGCCAGCAGTGTTGGTGAGAACAATGAGCAGTTCTTC
cdr3_aa: CASSVGENNEQFF
cdr3_length: 13
clone_size: NA
j_call: TRBJ2-1
v_call: TRBV6-4
d_call: NA

cdr3_nt: TGTGCCAGCTCACCTCCCGGGACTAGAGCATACAATGAGCAGTTCTTC
cdr3_aa: CASSPPGTRAYNEQFF
cdr3_length: 16
clone_size: NA
j_call: TRBJ2-1
v_call: TRBV18
d_call: TRBD2

cdr3_nt: TGTGCCAGTAGTATGGTTGCGGGACAGGGTGAGCAGTTCTTC
cdr3_aa: CASSMVAGQGEQFF
cdr3_length: 14
clone_size: NA
j_call: TRBJ2-1
v_call: TRBV19
d_call: TRBD1

cdr3_nt: TGTGCCAGCAGCTTAGAGCCAGGCCGGTGGGAGACCCAGTACTTC
cdr3_aa: CASSLEPGRWETQYF
cdr3_length: 15
clone_size: NA
j_call: TRBJ2-5
v_call: TRBV7-8
d_call: NA

cdr3_nt: TGTGCCAGCATTGGGACTAGCGGAGGGGAGCAGTTCTTC
cdr3_aa: CASIGTSGGEQFF
cdr3_length: 13
clone_size: NA
j_call: TRBJ2-1
v_call: TRBV2
d_call: TRBD2

cdr3_nt: TGTGCCAGCAGCTCGGATACGCTCGGACAGTTCTACGAGCAGTACTTC
cdr3_aa: CASSSDTLGQFYEQYF
cdr3_length: 16
clone_size: once
j_call: TRBJ2-7
v_call: TRBV11-1
d_call: NA

cdr3_nt: TGCGCCAGCAGCCAAGATCCGACAGGCCGTACAGATACGCAGTATTTT
cdr3_aa: CASSQDPTGRTDTQYF
cdr3_length: 16
clone_size: NA
j_call: TRBJ2-3
v_call: TRBV4-1
d_call: NA

cdr3_nt: TGTGCCAGTGGCTCGGACAGGGTTAGTCAGCCCCAGCATTTT
cdr3_aa: CASGSDRVSQPQHF
cdr3_length: 14
clone_size: few
j_call: TRBJ1-5
v_call: TRBV19
d_call: TRBD1

cdr3_nt: TGCGCCAGCAGCTATGGACTAGCGGGCGGCAACGATGAGCAGTTCTTC
cdr3_aa: CASSYGLAGGNDEQFF
cdr3_length: 16
clone_size: NA
j_call: TRBJ2-1
v_call: TRBV5-1
d_call: TRBD2